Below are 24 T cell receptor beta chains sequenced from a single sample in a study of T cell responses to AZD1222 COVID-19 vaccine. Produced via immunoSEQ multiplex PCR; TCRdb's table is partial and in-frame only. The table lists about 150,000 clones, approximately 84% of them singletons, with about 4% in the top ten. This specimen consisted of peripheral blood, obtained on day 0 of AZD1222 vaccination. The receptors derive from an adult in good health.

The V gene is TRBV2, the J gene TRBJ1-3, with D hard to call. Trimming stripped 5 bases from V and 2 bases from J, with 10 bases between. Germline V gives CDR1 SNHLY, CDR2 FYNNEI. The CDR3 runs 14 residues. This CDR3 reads CASSIGRAGNTIYF. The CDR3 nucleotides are TGTGCCAGCAGTATAGGGAGGGCTGGAAACACCATATATTTT. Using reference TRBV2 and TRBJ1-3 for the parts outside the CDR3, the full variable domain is EPEVTQTPSHQVTQMGQEVILRCVPISNHLYFYWYRQILGQKVEFLVSFYNNEISEKSEIFDDQFSVERPDGSNFTLKIRSTKLEDSAMYFCASSIGRAGNTIYFGEGSWLTVV.

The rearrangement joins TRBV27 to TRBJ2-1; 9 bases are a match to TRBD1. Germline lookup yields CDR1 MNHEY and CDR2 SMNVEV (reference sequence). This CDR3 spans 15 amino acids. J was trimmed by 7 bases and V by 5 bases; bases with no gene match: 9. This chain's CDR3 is CASSLRQGGWNEQFF. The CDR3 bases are TGTGCCAGCAGTCTCCGACAGGGGGGGTGGAATGAGCAGTTCTTC.

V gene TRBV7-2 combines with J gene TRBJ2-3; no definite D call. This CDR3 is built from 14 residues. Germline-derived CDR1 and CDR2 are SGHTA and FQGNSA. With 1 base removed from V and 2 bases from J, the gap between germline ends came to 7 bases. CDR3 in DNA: TGTGCCAGCAGCTTAGACCCACTCACAGATACGCAGTATTTT. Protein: CASSLDPLTDTQYF.

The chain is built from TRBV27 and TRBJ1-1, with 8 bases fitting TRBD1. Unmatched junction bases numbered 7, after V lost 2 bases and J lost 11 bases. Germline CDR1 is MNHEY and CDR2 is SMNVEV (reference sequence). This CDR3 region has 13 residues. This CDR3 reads CASSLIQGAGAFF. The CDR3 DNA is TGTGCCAGCAGTTTAATTCAGGGGGCCGGGGCTTTCTTT.

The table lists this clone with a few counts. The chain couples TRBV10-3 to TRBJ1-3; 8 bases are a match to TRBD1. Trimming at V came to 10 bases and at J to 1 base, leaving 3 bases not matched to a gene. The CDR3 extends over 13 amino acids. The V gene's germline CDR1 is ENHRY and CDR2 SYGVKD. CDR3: CATRQGSGNTIYF. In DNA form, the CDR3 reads TGTGCCACGCGACAGGGGTCTGGAAACACCATATATTTT.

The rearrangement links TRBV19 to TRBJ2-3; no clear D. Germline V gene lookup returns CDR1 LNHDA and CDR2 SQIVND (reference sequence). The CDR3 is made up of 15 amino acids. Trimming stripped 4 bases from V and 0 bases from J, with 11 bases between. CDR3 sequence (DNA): TGTGCCAGTAGTAACCGAGCTACTAGCACAGATACGCAGTATTTT. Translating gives CASSNRATSTDTQYF.

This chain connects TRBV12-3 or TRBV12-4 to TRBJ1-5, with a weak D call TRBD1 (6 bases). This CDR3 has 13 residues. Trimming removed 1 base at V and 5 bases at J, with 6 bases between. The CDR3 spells CASSLEGDQPQHF. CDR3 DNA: TGTGCCAGCAGTTTAGAGGGGGATCAGCCCCAGCATTTT.

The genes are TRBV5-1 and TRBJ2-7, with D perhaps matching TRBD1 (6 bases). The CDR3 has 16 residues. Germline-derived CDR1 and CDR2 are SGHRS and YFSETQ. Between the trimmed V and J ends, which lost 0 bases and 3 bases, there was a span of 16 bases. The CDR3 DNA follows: TGCGCCAGCAGCTTGGCCCCGCGGTTGGACAGCTACGAGCAGTACTTC. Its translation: CASSLAPRLDSYEQYF.

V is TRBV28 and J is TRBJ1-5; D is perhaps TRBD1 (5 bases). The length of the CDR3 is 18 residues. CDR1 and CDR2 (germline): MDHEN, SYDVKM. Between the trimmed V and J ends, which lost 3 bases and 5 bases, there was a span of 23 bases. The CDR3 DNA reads TGTGCCAGCAGTTTGTCGCGGGCGGGAACCAGGGTATATCAGCCCCAGCATTTT. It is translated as CASSLSRAGTRVYQPQHF.

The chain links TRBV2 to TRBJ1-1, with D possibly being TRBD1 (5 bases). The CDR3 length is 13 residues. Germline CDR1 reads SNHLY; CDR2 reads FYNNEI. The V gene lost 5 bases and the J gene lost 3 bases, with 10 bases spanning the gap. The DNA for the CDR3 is TGTGCCAGCAGTATAGACAGAGACACTGAAGCTTTCTTT. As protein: CASSIDRDTEAFF.

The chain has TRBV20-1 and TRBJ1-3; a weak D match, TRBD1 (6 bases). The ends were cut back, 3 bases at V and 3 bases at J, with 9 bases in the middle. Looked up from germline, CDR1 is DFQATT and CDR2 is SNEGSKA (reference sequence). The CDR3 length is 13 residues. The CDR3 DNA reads TGCAGTGCTAGTGGGGGCAATGGAAACACCATATATTTT. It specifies CSASGGNGNTIYF.

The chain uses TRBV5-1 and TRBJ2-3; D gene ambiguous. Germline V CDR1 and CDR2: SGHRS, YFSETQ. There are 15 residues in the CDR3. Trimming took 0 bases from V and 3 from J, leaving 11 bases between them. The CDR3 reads CASSLDGVRTDTQYF. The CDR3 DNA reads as TGCGCCAGCAGCTTGGATGGGGTACGGACAGATACGCAGTATTTT.

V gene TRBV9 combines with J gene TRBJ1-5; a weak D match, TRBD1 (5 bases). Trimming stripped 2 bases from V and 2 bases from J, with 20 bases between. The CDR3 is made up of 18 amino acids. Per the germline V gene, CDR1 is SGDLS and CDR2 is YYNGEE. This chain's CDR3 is CASSVPVADSGGNQPQHF. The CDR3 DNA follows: TGTGCCAGCAGCGTTCCCGTGGCGGACTCGGGGGGCAATCAGCCCCAGCATTTT.

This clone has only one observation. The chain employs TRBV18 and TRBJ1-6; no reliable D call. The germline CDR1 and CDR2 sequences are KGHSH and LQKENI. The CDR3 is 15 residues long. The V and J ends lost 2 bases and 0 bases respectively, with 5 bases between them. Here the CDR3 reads CASSPELSYNSPLHF. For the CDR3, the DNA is TGTGCCAGCTCACCAGAACTCTCCTATAATTCACCCCTCCACTTT.

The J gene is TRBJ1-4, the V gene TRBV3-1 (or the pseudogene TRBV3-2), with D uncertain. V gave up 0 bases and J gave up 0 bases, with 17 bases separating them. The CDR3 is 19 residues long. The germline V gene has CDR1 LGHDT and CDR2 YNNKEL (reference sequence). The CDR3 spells CASSQDGRGSVATNEKLFF. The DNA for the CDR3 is TGTGCCAGCAGCCAAGATGGTCGCGGGTCGGTCGCAACTAATGAAAAACTGTTTTTT.

This CDR3 reads CASRALGQGHGYTF. The CDR3, as DNA: TGTGCCAGCAGGGCCCTGGGGCAGGGACATGGCTACACCTTC. This chain connects TRBV27 to TRBJ1-2; maybe TRBD1 (5 bases). This CDR3 comprises 14 residues. Germline-derived CDR1 and CDR2 are MNHEY and SMNVEV (reference sequence). V was pared by 6 bases and J by 6 bases, with 17 bases between.

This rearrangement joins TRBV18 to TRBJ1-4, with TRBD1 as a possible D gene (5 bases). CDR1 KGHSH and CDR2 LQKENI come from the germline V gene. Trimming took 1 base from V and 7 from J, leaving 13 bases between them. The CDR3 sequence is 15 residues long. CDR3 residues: CASSPQGSIREKLFF. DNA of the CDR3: TGTGCCAGCTCACCACAGGGGAGTATCCGTGAAAAACTGTTTTTT.

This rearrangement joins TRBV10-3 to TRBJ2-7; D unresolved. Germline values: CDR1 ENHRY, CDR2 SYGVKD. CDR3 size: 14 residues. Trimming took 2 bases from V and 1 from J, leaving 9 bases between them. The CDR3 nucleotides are TGTGCCATCAGTGAGAATCCCCCATCCTACGAGCAGTACTTC. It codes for CAISENPPSYEQYF.

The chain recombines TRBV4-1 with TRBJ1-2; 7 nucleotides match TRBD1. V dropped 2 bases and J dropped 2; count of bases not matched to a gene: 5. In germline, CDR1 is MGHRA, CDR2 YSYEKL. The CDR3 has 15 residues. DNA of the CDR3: TGCGCCAGCAGCCAAACACCACAGGGGAACTATGGCTACACCTTC. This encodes CASSQTPQGNYGYTF.

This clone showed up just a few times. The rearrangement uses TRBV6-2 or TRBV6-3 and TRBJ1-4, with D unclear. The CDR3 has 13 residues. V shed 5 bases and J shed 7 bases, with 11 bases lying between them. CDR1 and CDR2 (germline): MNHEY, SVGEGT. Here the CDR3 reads CASSPLTFEKLFF. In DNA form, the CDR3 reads TGTGCCAGCAGTCCACTTACTTTTGAAAAACTGTTTTTT.

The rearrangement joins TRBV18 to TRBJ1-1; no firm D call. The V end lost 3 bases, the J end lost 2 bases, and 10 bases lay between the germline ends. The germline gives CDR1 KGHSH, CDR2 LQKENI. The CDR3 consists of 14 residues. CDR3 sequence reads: CASSPDGTNTEAFF. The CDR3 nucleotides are TGTGCCAGCTCACCGGACGGCACCAACACTGAAGCTTTCTTT.

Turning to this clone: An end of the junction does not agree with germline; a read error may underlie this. The CDR3 protein is CASSLDRLYGYTF. The CDR3 DNA sequence: TGTGCCAGCAGCTTAGACAGACTCTATGGCTACACCTTC. This chain joins TRBV12-3 or TRBV12-4 and TRBJ1-2, with a weak D call TRBD1 (5 bases). The CDR3 length is 13 residues.

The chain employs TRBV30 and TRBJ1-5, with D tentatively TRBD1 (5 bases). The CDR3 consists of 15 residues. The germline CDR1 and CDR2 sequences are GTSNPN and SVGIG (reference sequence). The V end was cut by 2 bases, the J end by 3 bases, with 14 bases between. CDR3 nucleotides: TGTGCCTGGAGTCTTAAAGACAGCTTCAATCAGCCCCAGCATTTT. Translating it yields CAWSLKDSFNQPQHF.

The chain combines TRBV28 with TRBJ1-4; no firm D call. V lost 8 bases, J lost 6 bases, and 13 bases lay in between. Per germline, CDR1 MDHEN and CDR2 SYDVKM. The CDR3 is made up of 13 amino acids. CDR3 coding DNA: TGTGCCAGCGCAAACAGCCAGGATGAAAAACTGTTTTTT. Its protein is CASANSQDEKLFF.